The 13 T cell receptor beta chains below were found in one sample sequenced in a study of prognosis after radiotherapy for stage I lung cancer. CDR3 of TCR beta was amplified from genomic DNA via a two-round multiplex PCR. With primers specific to each TRBV and TRBJ gene, the first-round PCR was performed. TCRdb reanalysed the multiplex PCR reads using MiXCR and keeps one entry per CDR3 protein. The table lists around 19,000 distinct CDR3 sequences, about 50% of them singletons. This specimen consisted of PBMCs, obtained before or after stereotactic body radiation therapy (not recorded which). The receptors derive from a donor older than 45 with non-small cell lung cancer.

This clonotype was detected many times. The chain couples TRBV29-1 to TRBJ2-1; TRBD1 might be the D (6 bases). The CDR3 runs to 12 residues. CDR1 SQVTM and CDR2 ANQGSEA come from the germline V gene. V lost 8 bases and J lost 5, with 13 bases in between. CDR3 DNA sequence: TGCAGCCCTCAGACAGGTCACAATGAGCAGTTCTTC. This codes for CSPQTGHNEQFF.

The V gene is TRBV6-8, the J gene TRBJ1-5; D not resolved. There are 16 residues in the CDR3. CDR1 and CDR2 from the germline V gene are MNHGY and SAAAGT. Trimming stripped 3 bases from V and 3 bases from J, with 15 bases between. The CDR3 region has the DNA TGTGCCAGCAGTTATAATCTAGGGCCGGACAATCAGCCCCAGCATTTT. This translates into CASSYNLGPDNQPQHF.

In this sample, this clonotype turned up many times. V is TRBV6-5 and J is TRBJ1-5; 8 nucleotides line up with TRBD1. This CDR3 contains 14 residues. The junction had 5 bases not matched to a gene; V was cut back by 6 bases and J by 4 bases. Germline CDR1 is MNHEY and CDR2 is SVGAGI. In DNA form, the CDR3 reads TGTGCCAGCAGCTATACAGGGGGGAATCAGCCCCAGCATTTT. Protein product: CASSYTGGNQPQHF.

The sample holds one count of this clonotype. V usage is TRBV5-6 and J usage is TRBJ2-1; D unresolved. The CDR3 has 15 residues. Trimming left V 0 bases short and J 6 bases short, with 13 bases between. Germline V gives CDR1 SGHDT, CDR2 YYEEEE. CDR3 bases: TGTGCCAGCAGCTTGGGTCTGAGAAGGGCCAATGAGCAGTTCTTC. This codes for CASSLGLRRANEQFF. Complete variable domain (other parts from reference TRBV5-6 and TRBJ2-1): DAGVTQSPTHLIKTRGQQVTLRCSPKSGHDTVSWYQQALGQGPQFIFQYYEEEERQRGNFPDRFSGHQFPNYSSELNVNALLLGDSALYLCASSLGLRRANEQFFGPGTRLTVL.

The chain recombines TRBV15 with TRBJ1-1; D may be TRBD1 (6 bases). The CDR3 loop spans 17 amino acids. Germline values: CDR1 LNHNV, CDR2 YYDKDF (reference sequence). V lost 1 base and J 4 bases, leaving 19 bases between the germline ends. The CDR3 is CATSRGRRRGGFTEAFF. Written as DNA, the CDR3 is TGTGCCACCAGCAGAGGGAGGCGCAGGGGCGGTTTCACTGAAGCTTTCTTT.

This clonotype is a singleton in its sample. The rearrangement links TRBV5-6 to TRBJ2-5; 13 nucleotides match TRBD2. From germline, CDR1 is SGHDT and CDR2 YYEEEE. J gave up 2 bases and V 4 bases, and 2 bases lay outside the gene matches. The CDR3 runs 15 residues. The CDR3 sequence is CASSRLAGGQETQYF. The CDR3 DNA follows: TGTGCCAGCAGCCGACTAGCGGGGGGACAAGAGACCCAGTACTTC.

The V gene is TRBV11-2, the J gene TRBJ2-2, with D perhaps assigned TRBD1 or TRBD2 (7 bases each). Trimming shortened V by 5 bases and J by 7 bases, and 17 bases separated the two germline ends. There are 15 residues in the CDR3. CDR1 is SGHAT and CDR2 is FQNNGV in the germline V gene. The CDR3 nucleotides read TGTGCCAGCAGCCCTAGAGGGAGGGACAGCGGGGAGCTGTTTTTT. This codes for CASSPRGRDSGELFF.

The rearrangement uses TRBV20-1 and TRBJ2-7, with TRBD2 as a possible D gene (6 bases). The CDR3 length is 13 residues. CDR1 and CDR2 (germline): DFQATT, SNEGSKA (reference sequence). The V and J ends lost 0 bases and 4 bases respectively, with 10 bases between them. The CDR3 region has the DNA TGCAGTGCTAGAGATCTCGGAGGGTACGAGCAGTACTTC. It translates to CSARDLGGYEQYF.

The genes are TRBV24-1 and TRBJ2-7; the match to TRBD2 covers 8 bases. V shed 12 bases and J 5 bases; nucleotides not matched to a gene: 11. Germline CDR1 KGHDR, CDR2 SFDVKD. The CDR3 totals 13 residues. The CDR3 DNA sequence: TGTGCCCCCCGGCGGGAGGTGGGGGACGAGCAGTACTTC. It encodes CAPRREVGDEQYF.

V is TRBV19 and J is TRBJ1-5; D is perhaps TRBD1 (5 bases). The CDR3 covers 15 residues. V was pared by 6 bases and J by 0 bases, with 12 bases between. CDR1 and CDR2 from the germline V gene are LNHDA and SQIVND (reference sequence). CDR3 amino acids: CASRPGHYSNQPQHF. CDR3 coding DNA: TGTGCCAGTAGACCTGGACACTATAGCAATCAGCCCCAGCATTTT. The variable domain in full, completed from reference TRBV19 and TRBJ1-5, reads DGGITQSPKYLFRKEGQNVTLSCEQNLNHDAMYWYRQDPGQGLRLIYYSQIVNDFQKGDIAEGYSVSREKKESFPLTVTSAQKNPTAFYLCASRPGHYSNQPQHFGDGTRLSIL.

The rearrangement links TRBV28 to TRBJ2-1; TRBD1 matches 9 bases. There are 15 residues in the CDR3. The germline CDR1 and CDR2 sequences are MDHEN and SYDVKM. V lost 6 bases, J lost 9 bases, and 12 bases stayed unmatched. For the CDR3, the DNA is TGTGCCAGCAGAACTGGCTCGGGACAGGGAGGTGAGCAGTTCTTC. Amino acid sequence: CASRTGSGQGGEQFF.

The chain carries TRBV6-4 and TRBJ2-1; the match to TRBD2 covers 9 bases. The CDR3 extends over 14 amino acids. Trimming cost V 7 bases and J 7 bases; bases outside gene matches: 8. Germline V gene data show CDR1 as MRHNA and CDR2 as SNTAGT. The CDR3 is CASKEGLASNEQFF. The CDR3 DNA reads as TGTGCCAGCAAGGAGGGACTAGCCTCGAATGAGCAGTTCTTC.

The rearrangement uses TRBV7-2 and TRBJ2-5; D might be TRBD1 or TRBD2, each matching 5 bases. Germline V lookup: CDR1 SGHTA, CDR2 FQGNSA. The CDR3 loop spans 15 amino acids. The germline V and J ends were trimmed by 8 bases and 5 bases, with 21 bases remaining between them. CDR3 in amino acids: CASRDSRGARETQYF. CDR3 sequence (DNA): TGTGCCAGCCGCGACTCTAGAGGGGCTCGGGAGACCCAGTACTTC.